Detailed here is one T cell receptor (beta chain). The sample comes from a study of blood T cell repertoires in COVID-19. Recovered participants had two consecutive negative NP/OP PCR tests, healthcare professional clearance, or symptom resolution. The CDR3 consists of 13 residues. Germline CDR1 is SGHAT and CDR2 is FQNNGV. V shed 5 bases and J shed 6 bases, with 11 bases lying between them. Profiling relied on immunoSEQ multiplex PCR, and the TCRdb table lists in-frame clones only, not all of them. The sample comprises roughly 300,000 clones, more than 75% of which are singletons, and roughly 4% rests with the top ten.

The V and J genes are TRBV11-2 and TRBJ2-1, with D possibly TRBD1 on 6 matching bases. The sequencing input was PBMCs or T cells enriched from blood (not recorded which). The clonotype was recovered from a man aged 30 to 39 who had recovered from COVID-19. Here the CDR3 reads CASSSDRFNEQFF. CDR3 in DNA: TGTGCCAGCAGCAGCGACAGGTTCAATGAGCAGTTCTTC.